This TCR beta chain came from a study of cytomegalovirus exposure and HLA in healthy donors. This CDR3 is 15 amino acids long. CDR1 and CDR2 from the germline V gene are SGHDT and YYEEEE. V lost 0 bases and J 6 bases, leaving 13 bases between the germline ends. The PCR was carried out with 60 Vbeta primers and 13 Jbeta primers. The assay was immunoSEQ multiplex PCR, and TCRdb's table has in-frame clones only and misses some. The table includes roughly 180,000 clones, 65% to 90% detected once. The sample holds a few counts of this clone. The origin of this receptor is a girl aged 2-10 years in good health and CMV-seropositive. Sequenced input: PBMCs. J is TRBJ1-5 and V is TRBV5-6; TRBD1 might be the D (5 bases). The CDR3 DNA reads as TGTGCCAGCAGCTTGGGGGCAGGGCGGCTTCAGCCCCAGCATTTT. Translation gives CASSLGAGRLQPQHF.